The 15 T cell receptor beta chains in this list originate from one sample, sequenced in a study of blood T cells in healthy people across ages. Sample-barcoded 5' priming and a J-beta primer mix drove a second PCR of roughly 7 to 11 cycles. TCRdb re-called the 5' RACE reads with MiXCR, one entry per CDR3 protein. Among 1.5 million to 2 million distinct CDR3 sequences, roughly 49% were seen once, and the ten largest hold around 2.1%. Material for sequencing was blood. The receptors were gathered from a woman in her forties in good health.

The V call is TRBV7-3, the J call TRBJ1-6; a possible D gene is TRBD1 (6 bases). V gave up 3 bases and J gave up 7 bases, with 13 bases separating them. The germline V gene encodes CDR1 SGHTA and CDR2 FQGTGA. The CDR3 covers 15 residues. Here the CDR3 DNA reads TGTGCCAGCAGCTTGGAAGGGGGGCCCAATTCACCCCTCCACTTT. Its translation: CASSLEGGPNSPLHF.

The gene calls are TRBV6-5 and TRBJ2-7; 9 nucleotides agree with TRBD2. The germline gives CDR1 MNHEY, CDR2 SVGAGI. With V trimmed by 5 bases and J by 3 bases, 8 bases remained unmatched. CDR3 size: 15 residues. The CDR3 region has the DNA TGTGCCAGCAGTGGGCGGACTAGCGATTACTACGAGCAGTACTTC. This encodes CASSGRTSDYYEQYF.

For this clonotype: Just one base apart from a much larger clone, this may be a read error. The gene calls are TRBV6-1 and TRBJ2-6; 11 bases fit TRBD1. The CDR3 extends over 15 amino acids. In germline, CDR1 is MNHNS, CDR2 SASEGT. V shed 11 bases, J shed 2 bases, and the junction held 5 bases outside the gene matches. The CDR3 DNA sequence: TGTGCCTGTAGGACAGGGGGCGCTGGGGCCAACGTCCTGACTTTC. Residues: CACRTGGAGANVLTF.

This clonotype has a handful of counts. The J gene is TRBJ1-4, the V gene TRBV7-2; 11 nucleotides match TRBD1. The V segment lost 5 bases and the J segment 8 bases; nucleotides outside the gene matches: 7. Per the germline V gene, CDR1 is SGHTA and CDR2 is FQGNSA. The CDR3 totals 15 residues. This CDR3 reads CASSPRDRGREKLFF. The CDR3 DNA sequence: TGTGCCAGCAGCCCGCGGGACAGGGGGAGGGAAAAACTGTTTTTT.

This clonotype was recorded only once. The gene calls are TRBV20-1 and TRBJ2-5; 14 bases align to TRBD2. CDR1 is DFQATT and CDR2 is SNEGSKA in the germline V gene (reference sequence). V was pared by 5 bases and J by 0 bases, with 8 bases of the junction left unmatched. This CDR3 is built from 17 residues. The CDR3 sequence is CSARGLAGGRYQETQYF. CDR3 nucleotides: TGCAGTGCTCGTGGACTAGCGGGGGGCCGGTACCAAGAGACCCAGTACTTC.

This sequence joins TRBV6-1 and TRBJ1-4; 7 bases are a match to TRBD1. Germline loops: CDR1 MNHNS, CDR2 SASEGT. Unmatched junction bases numbered 8, after V lost 5 bases and J lost 2 bases. The CDR3 consists of 16 residues. CDR3 coding DNA: TGTGCCAGCAGTAGGCGACAGGGAAGGACTAATGAAAAACTGTTTTTT. Translated: CASSRRQGRTNEKLFF.

Concerning this clonotype itself: A much larger clone differs from this one at a single base, so this may be a read error. The chain combines TRBV29-1 with TRBJ2-1, with D perhaps TRBD1 (7 bases). Germline lookup yields CDR1 SQVTM and CDR2 ANQGSEA. V gave up 7 bases and J gave up 13 bases, with 23 bases separating them. The CDR3 consists of 13 residues. The CDR3 region has the DNA TGCAGCGACTTGACAGGGCCCGGCGGGACCCAGTTCTTC. Protein sequence: CSDLTGPGGTQFF.

This clonotype has more than one count but fewer than ten. This chain uses TRBV15 with TRBJ1-6; the D gene is possibly TRBD1 (5 bases). CDR3 length equals 15 residues. With 6 bases removed from V and 6 bases from J, the gap between germline ends came to 15 bases. Germline CDR1 reads LNHNV; CDR2 reads YYDKDF (reference sequence). The chain's CDR3 is CATRGGHTFNSPLHF. The CDR3 nucleotides are TGTGCCACCAGGGGAGGACACACTTTTAATTCACCCCTCCACTTT.

This clonotype was recorded a few times. The chain is built from TRBV12-3 or TRBV12-4 and TRBJ1-4; D is uncertain. This CDR3 is 15 amino acids long. V was clipped by 6 bases and J by 3 bases, with 14 bases between them. CDR3 sequence reads: CASSSHILSNEKLFF. The CDR3 bases are TGTGCCAGCAGCTCACACATTCTGTCTAATGAAAAACTGTTTTTT.

A few counts support this clonotype. The rearrangement links TRBV28 to TRBJ1-4, with D possibly matching TRBD1 (6 bases). CDR1 and CDR2 (germline): MDHEN, SYDVKM. The CDR3 contains 15 residues. V lost 11 bases and J lost 4, with 20 bases in between. CDR3 bases: TGTGCCGCCGGGGCAGGGGTGGCCCTTAATGAAAAACTGTTTTTT. It codes for CAAGAGVALNEKLFF.

This rearrangement joins TRBV6-5 to TRBJ2-7; TRBD2 aligns across 12 bases. The V and J ends lost 7 bases and 7 bases, in that order; junction bases with no gene match: 23. This CDR3 has 19 amino acids. Germline assignment: CDR1 MNHEY and CDR2 SVGAGI. This CDR3 is CASISPTGLAGTSYNEQYF. CDR3 DNA: TGTGCCAGCATTTCACCTACCGGACTAGCGGGGACCTCCTACAATGAGCAGTACTTC.

The chain joins TRBV11-2 to TRBJ2-1, with 9 bases identical to TRBD1. After removal of 2 bases from V and 2 bases from J, the junction contained 19 bases not matched to a gene. The CDR3 is 21 amino acids. The germline CDR1 and CDR2 sequences are SGHAT and FQNNGV. CDR3 coding DNA: TGTGCCAGCAGCTTATCCCCAAGTAAGACAGGGGGAGGGGGCCCCTACAATGAGCAGTTCTTC. This gives the protein CASSLSPSKTGGGGPYNEQFF.

This clonotype was counted a few times. The chain combines TRBV4-3 with TRBJ2-1, with 13 positions matching TRBD2. This CDR3 has 16 residues. Germline trimming cut 3 bases from V and 7 bases from J; bases unmatched to any gene: 6. Germline V lookup: CDR1 LGHNA, CDR2 YSLEER. The chain's CDR3 is CASSHKLAGGQNEQFF. In nucleotides, the CDR3 is TGCGCCAGCAGCCACAAACTAGCGGGGGGGCAGAATGAGCAGTTCTTC.

CDR3: CASSETGGHRTDTQYF. CDR3 sequence (DNA): TGTGCCAGCAGCGAGACAGGGGGACATCGCACAGATACGCAGTATTTT. This sequence joins TRBV9 and TRBJ2-3, with 9 positions matching TRBD1. Losses at the gene ends were 3 bases for V and 1 base for J; bases not matched to a gene: 6. Germline assignment: CDR1 SGDLS and CDR2 YYNGEE. The length of the CDR3 is 16 residues.

This clonotype appeared a few times. CDR3 DNA sequence: TGTGCCATCGGGGGAGCCGGGACAGGGAACTACAATGAGCAGTTCTTC. Translated: CAIGGAGTGNYNEQFF. The V gene is TRBV10-3, the J gene TRBJ2-1, with 9 positions matching TRBD1. This CDR3 contains 16 residues. The V and J ends lost 8 bases and 3 bases, in that order; junction bases with no gene match: 11. Germline V lookup: CDR1 ENHRY, CDR2 SYGVKD.